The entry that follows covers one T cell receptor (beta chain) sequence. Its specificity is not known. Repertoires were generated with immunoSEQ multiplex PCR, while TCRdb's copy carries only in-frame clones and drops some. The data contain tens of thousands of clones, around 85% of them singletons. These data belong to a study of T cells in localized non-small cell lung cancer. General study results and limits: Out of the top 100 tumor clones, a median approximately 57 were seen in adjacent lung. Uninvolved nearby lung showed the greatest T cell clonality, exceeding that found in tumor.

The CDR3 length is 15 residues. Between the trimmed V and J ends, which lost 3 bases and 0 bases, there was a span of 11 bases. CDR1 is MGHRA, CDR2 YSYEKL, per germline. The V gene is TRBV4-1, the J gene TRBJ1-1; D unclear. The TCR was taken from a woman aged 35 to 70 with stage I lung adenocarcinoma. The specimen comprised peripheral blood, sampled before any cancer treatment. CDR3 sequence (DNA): TGCGCCAGCAGCCACTGGGATCGGATGAACACTGAAGCTTTCTTT. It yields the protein CASSHWDRMNTEAFF.